This TCR beta chain is drawn from a study of regulatory T cells in long-lasting Graves disease. Study summary: It was over 5 years of antithyroid drugs, with positive TSH receptor antibodies, that meant persistent Graves' disease. Study findings and constraints: Study of thyroid tissue was not done, with only peripheral blood studied. Gene preferences differed: TRBV28, TRBJ1-2, TRBJ2-5 in persistent cases. Patients with persistent Graves' had lower TCR diversity than newly diagnosed patients.

Germline assignment: CDR1 SQVTM and CDR2 ANQGSEA. Trimming cost V 6 bases and J 3 bases, with 14 bases left between them. The CDR3 length is 13 residues. Concerning this clonotype: Its antigen is unidentified.

Time point of the sample: persistent/refractory GD, antithyroid drugs over 5 years with positive TRAb. There was RNA extracted from PBMCs, and the TCR library was made from it. Through Arm-PCR of CDR3 regions and iRepertoire HTBI primers, TCR beta libraries were built. TCRdb passed the multiplex PCR reads through MiXCR, listing each CDR3 protein once. The data contain 500,000 to 700,000 distinct CDR3 sequences, 30% of them singletons. The sample in question was peripheral blood mononuclear cells (PBMCs), obtained when the disease was refractory, from a patient treated with antithyroid drugs. V usage is TRBV29-1 and J usage is TRBJ1-1; perhaps TRBD1 as D (5 bases). The TCR sequence derives from a female donor with Graves disease. CDR3 loop: CSVVPGTYTEAFF. The CDR3 DNA sequence: TGCAGCGTCGTTCCGGGGACGTACACTGAAGCTTTCTTT.